Sequencing of this TCR beta chain was carried out in a study of blood T cells in healthy people across ages. The study's findings and limits: Unsorted PBMC input precluded a conclusive naive versus antigen-experienced comparison. Estimated diversity across one million T cells was deemed an underestimate.

Details on this clonotype: Its antigen is unidentified.

All donors came from Russia, were Caucasian and healthy, and spanned ages 6 to 90. Alongside a J-beta primer mix, a sample-barcoded 5' primer served in a second PCR lasting about 7 to 12 cycles. Each of the samples gave a minimum of 2.5 million paired-end reads that contained CDR3. One entry per CDR3 protein, called by TCRdb with MiXCR from the 5' RACE reads. Among 1 million or so distinct CDR3 sequences listed, over 35% were seen once. Germline values: CDR1 SNHLY, CDR2 FYNNEI. V lost 7 bases and J lost 5; bases outside the gene matches: 7. This CDR3 region has 14 residues. Sequencing input: blood. The source is a woman aged 60-70 years in good health. The rearrangement uses TRBV2 and TRBJ2-3; 9 nucleotides align to TRBD1. CDR3 nucleotide sequence: TGTGCCAGCAATGTACAGGGGGCTAGAGATACGCAGTATTTT. Protein product: CASNVQGARDTQYF.